This T cell receptor beta chain was sequenced in a study of human T cells and chemical hapten exposure. Study-level background: Across samples, TCR yields varied, mostly owing to small differences in pooled library volumes. Study conclusions and caveats: Against controls, expanded TCRs gave rise to significantly more large CDR3 similarity clusters.

This clonotype was seen just once. Its antigen remains unidentified. This CDR3 fails to terminate in the conserved phenylalanine or tryptophan, so it likely reflects a read error. Indicated time point: pre-sensitization, week 0. Specified treatment: therapeutic diphenylcyclopropenone sensitization with weekly scalp DPC. The germline V and J ends were trimmed by 0 bases and 1 base, with 10 bases remaining between them. From germline, CDR1 is SGHTA and CDR2 FQGNSA. CDR3 length: 16 residues. TCRdb independently ran MiXCR on the RACE reads; one entry per CDR3 protein. The sample lists around 120,000 distinct CDR3 sequences; roughly 14% were seen once.

Sequenced material: whole blood, taken in connection with sensitization to the hapten diphenylcyclopropenone (DPC). This receptor was identified in a woman aged 18-30 years with alopecia areata. Some clones in this sample may be carry-over from other donors' samples. This chain connects TRBV7-2 to TRBJ2-4; D call uncertain. CDR3 bases: TGTGCCAGCAGCTTAGCACCCAATCGGGCCAAAAACATTCAGTACCTC. Amino acids: CASSLAPNRAKNIQYL.